The next 15 T cell receptor beta chains were all read from a single sample in a study of early stage breast cancer tumors. The protocol was immunoSEQ multiplex PCR, while the TCRdb copy is restricted to in-frame clones and leaves out a portion. The table includes 25,000 to 30,000 clones, approximately 72% detected once. Source material: blood. The origin of the receptors is a person between 45 and 65 years old with breast cancer.

This rearrangement joins TRBV5-1 to TRBJ1-6; D perhaps matches TRBD1 (6 bases). Germline-derived CDR1 and CDR2 are SGHRS and YFSETQ. V lost 6 bases, J lost 7 bases, and 14 bases lay in between. CDR3 length: 14 residues. CDR3 bases: TGCGCCAGCAAGGCCTACAGGGAGAATTCACCCCTCCACTTT. It encodes CASKAYRENSPLHF. Looking up the rest from reference TRBV5-1 and TRBJ1-6 gives the full variable domain: KAGVTQTPRYLIKTRGQQVTLSCSPISGHRSVSWYQQTPGQGLQFLFEYFSETQRNKGNFPGRFSGRQFSNSRSEMNVSTLELGDSALYLCASKAYRENSPLHFGNGTRLTVT.

The chain joins TRBV5-1 to TRBJ2-7, with D hard to call. This CDR3 has 13 residues. Trimming stripped 1 base from V and 0 bases from J, with 5 bases between. Germline-derived CDR1 and CDR2 are SGHRS and YFSETQ. CDR3 amino acids: CASSLFPSYEQYF. The DNA for the CDR3 is TGCGCCAGCAGCTTGTTCCCCTCCTACGAGCAGTACTTC.

The chain combines TRBV10-3 with TRBJ2-3; 7 nucleotides agree with TRBD1. Germline CDR1 reads ENHRY; CDR2 reads SYGVKD. With 10 bases clipped from V and 4 bases from J, the junction kept 8 bases outside the gene matches. The CDR3 runs to 13 residues. CDR3 DNA: TGTGCCAGCATGCAGGGGGACGCAGATACGCAGTATTTT. Amino acids: CASMQGDADTQYF.

J is TRBJ2-4 and V is TRBV19; D perhaps matches TRBD1 (6 bases). Germline V lookup: CDR1 LNHDA, CDR2 SQIVND (reference sequence). The CDR3 has 14 residues. Deletions cut 6 bases from V and 7 bases from J, with 16 bases between. The CDR3 loop is CASSFPGAGNIQYF. CDR3 coding DNA: TGTGCCAGTAGCTTCCCAGGGGCCGGGAACATTCAGTACTTC.

The rearrangement joins TRBV7-9 to TRBJ2-3; a possible D gene is TRBD1 (6 bases). V was pared by 5 bases and J by 3 bases, with 15 bases between. The CDR3 loop spans 15 amino acids. Germline V gene sequence: CDR1 SEHNR, CDR2 FQNEAQ (reference sequence). The DNA of the CDR3 is TGTGCCAGCAGCAAAACAGGGTTGAGGACAGATACGCAGTATTTT. This sequence encodes CASSKTGLRTDTQYF.

The chain uses TRBV4-1 and TRBJ2-7; possibly TRBD1 for D (6 bases). The ends were cut back, 0 bases at V and 3 bases at J, with 15 bases in the middle. Germline V gene lookup returns CDR1 MGHRA and CDR2 YSYEKL. The CDR3 covers 16 residues. In DNA form, the CDR3 reads TGCGCCAGCAGCCAAGAGACGGGAAGGGGGTACTACGAGCAGTACTTC. It translates to CASSQETGRGYYEQYF.

The rearrangement joins TRBV7-2 to TRBJ2-2; D gene uncertain. The CDR3 runs to 17 residues. Germline assignment: CDR1 SGHTA and CDR2 FQGNSA. Trimming took off 4 bases at V and 1 base at J, with 16 bases between the two ends. In DNA, the CDR3 is TGTGCCAGCAGCTCCATCATCGTGACAAGGAACACCGGGGAGCTGTTTTTT. Translated, it gives CASSSIIVTRNTGELFF.

The V call is TRBV7-2, the J call TRBJ2-1; 8 nucleotides line up with TRBD2. The CDR3 is 15 amino acids. Trimming removed 6 bases from V and 7 bases from J; junction bases left unmatched: 11. Germline CDR1 SGHTA, CDR2 FQGNSA. The CDR3 is CASSRTSGPYNEQFF. In nucleotides, the CDR3 is TGTGCCAGCAGTCGTACTAGCGGCCCTTATAATGAGCAGTTCTTC.

The rearrangement uses TRBV7-2 and TRBJ2-7, with 7 positions matching TRBD1. Trimming removed 6 bases from V and 3 bases from J; junction bases left unmatched: 14. CDR1 and CDR2 (germline): SGHTA, FQGNSA. CDR3 length: 16 amino acids. The CDR3 nucleotides are TGTGCCAGCAGTCCCCCCAGGGGGTCAGGGGACTACGAGCAGTACTTC. It codes for CASSPPRGSGDYEQYF.

The chain couples TRBV25-1 to TRBJ1-3, with D uncertain. Germline loops: CDR1 MGHDK, CDR2 SYGVNS. The CDR3 is made up of 11 amino acids. Trimming shortened V by 4 bases and J by 4 bases, and 2 bases separated the two germline ends. CDR3 in DNA: TGTGCCAGCAGTGCGGGAAACACCATATATTTT. This translates into CASSAGNTIYF.

This sequence joins TRBV7-2 and TRBJ1-1; no reliable D call. The CDR3 totals 15 residues. The V end lost 4 bases, the J end lost 0 bases, and 12 bases lay between the germline ends. In germline, CDR1 is SGHTA, CDR2 FQGNSA. This chain's CDR3 is CASSWNSEMNTEAFF. The CDR3 region has the DNA TGTGCCAGCAGCTGGAACAGCGAGATGAACACTGAAGCTTTCTTT.

The chain combines TRBV27 with TRBJ2-5; D perhaps matches TRBD2 (5 bases). Germline V gene lookup returns CDR1 MNHEY and CDR2 SMNVEV (reference sequence). The V end lost 2 bases, the J end lost 13 bases, and 20 bases lay between the germline ends. The CDR3 length is 14 residues. CDR3 bases: TGTGCCAGCAGTTTAGGAATTGGAGGTGCGAAGGTGTACTTC. Protein: CASSLGIGGAKVYF.

The chain carries TRBV12-1 and TRBJ2-7; TRBD1, the table's D call, was not compared with the DNA. TRBV12-1 is deemed a pseudogene. This CDR3 is 15 amino acids long. The CDR3 DNA is TGTGCCGGAACCCGAAGGGACACTAACTCCTACGAGCAGTACTTC. This gives the protein CAGTRRDTNSYEQYF.

This sequence joins TRBV29-1 and TRBJ1-1; D uncertain. V was shortened by 1 base and J by 1 base, with 13 bases between the two germline ends. The germline V gene has CDR1 SQVTM and CDR2 ANQGSEA. This CDR3 has 15 amino acids. Here the CDR3 reads CSVEGARSPNTEAFF. CDR3 sequence (DNA): TGCAGCGTTGAAGGTGCTCGCAGCCCGAACACTGAAGCTTTCTTT. Complete variable domain (other parts from reference TRBV29-1 and TRBJ1-1): SAVISQKPSRDICQRGTSLTIQCQVDSQVTMMFWYRQQPGQSLTLIATANQGSEATYESGFVIDKFPISRPNLTFSTLTVSNMSPEDSSIYLCSVEGARSPNTEAFFGQGTRLTVV.

This clone showed up just a few times. J is TRBJ1-1 and V is TRBV6-1; 11 positions match TRBD1. Trimming took 4 bases from V and 1 from J; bases not matched to a gene: 8. The CDR3 has 17 amino acids. Per germline, CDR1 MNHNS and CDR2 SASEGT. The CDR3 sequence is CASSAWDRGTTNTEAFF. The CDR3 DNA reads as TGTGCCAGCAGTGCCTGGGACAGGGGGACGACGAACACTGAAGCTTTCTTT.